This T cell receptor beta chain was sequenced in a study of glioma-infiltrating T cells after dendritic cell vaccination. Study background: Dendritic cell vaccination trial patients had either newly diagnosed or recurrent glioblastoma.

Comment on this clone: As yet, its antigen is unknown.

V lost 6 bases and J lost 6, with 9 bases in between. The CDR3 has 11 residues. Per germline, CDR1 MNHNS and CDR2 SASEGT. General study findings and limits: Patients with more pretreatment TILs had longer time to progression and survival.

The primer mix had 60 V beta and 13 J beta primers. The table came from immunoSEQ multiplex PCR; TCRdb's copy has only in-frame clones and leaves some out. The table shows under 75,000 clones, with under 90% occurring only once. Time point meaning: after dendritic cell vaccination, including at tumor progression/relapse. This sequence joins TRBV6-1 and TRBJ2-7; D ambiguous. The sequence was obtained from a human donor with glioblastoma. The starting material was blood, obtained after dendritic cell vaccination. The CDR3 protein is CASSESGEQYF. CDR3 nucleotide sequence: TGTGCCAGCAGCGAGTCTGGCGAGCAGTACTTC.